This T cell receptor (beta chain) originates from a study of technical replicates of blood from several donors. The data were produced by immunoSEQ multiplex PCR, yet TCRdb's version contains in-frame clones alone and is incomplete. The sample gives over 80,000 clones, approximately 96% of which show up once; under 0.45% is in the top ten. CDR1 and CDR2 (germline): SGHNT, YYREEE (reference sequence). The CDR3 is made up of 15 amino acids. V shed 5 bases, J shed 1 base, and the junction held 5 bases outside the gene matches. The sample comprised T cells isolated from PBMCs. The receptor's source is a human donor in good health. J is TRBJ2-1 and V is TRBV5-4, with TRBD1 matching 8 bases. The CDR3 DNA sequence: TGTGCCAGCAGTCAGGACAGGGCATCCTACAATGAGCAGTTCTTC. It translates to CASSQDRASYNEQFF.